This TCR beta chain came from a study of blood T cell repertoires in COVID-19. Study information: Donors in the United States, Italy and Spain gave samples during acute or convalescent COVID-19. T cells, B-cell-depleted T cells, or PBMCs supplied cDNA or gDNA.

Authors' analysis steps: Reference gene primers were amplified, and this amplification served to estimate nucleated cell counts. TCRdb keeps only in-frame clones here, not all; method: immunoSEQ multiplex PCR. V and J calls plus clone size are reproduced from that table; the DNA served to infer D and trimming. Seen here are a few hundred thousand clones, roughly 83% observed once, and the top ten hold under 2%. Germline loops: CDR1 LGHDT, CDR2 YNNKEL (reference sequence). CDR3 length: 15 residues. Points on this clone: The germline gene is not matched at one end of the junction; a read error may be the cause.

The V call is TRBV3-1 (or the pseudogene TRBV3-2), the J call TRBJ2-7, with 8 bases fitting TRBD2. The sequenced sample consisted of peripheral blood. This sequence originates from a woman aged 50 to 60 with acute or convalescent COVID-19. Here the CDR3 reads CASSQASGSLYQQYF. In DNA, the CDR3 is TGTGCCAGCAGCCAAGCAAGCGGGAGCCTCTACCAGCAGTACTTC.